Listed below are T cell receptor beta chains from one sample, sequenced in a study of blood T cell repertoires in COVID-19. The assay was immunoSEQ multiplex PCR, and TCRdb's table has in-frame clones only and misses some. The profile covers around 250,000 clones, with roughly four fifths appearing a single time and roughly 5.3% taken by the ten largest. The sample was PBMCs or T cells enriched from blood (not recorded which). All receptors come from a man in his forties who had been exposed to COVID-19. Each CDR3 is given with its conserved first and last residue.

V: TRBV7-2
J: TRBJ1-2
CDR3: CASSPGWGVPRYTF

V: TRBV30
J: TRBJ2-5
CDR3: CAWSHGLAGHQETQYF

V: TRBV6-5
J: TRBJ1-2
CDR3: CASSPDKMPGYTF

V: TRBV7-9
J: TRBJ1-4
CDR3: CASSLYRGQANEKLFF

V: TRBV7-7
J: TRBJ1-2
CDR3: CASSLGDRGDYGYTF

V: TRBV2
J: TRBJ2-1
CDR3: CASSLRGLSSYNEQFF

V: TRBV30
J: TRBJ1-5
CDR3: CAWSVGSYSNQPQHF

V: TRBV7-9
J: TRBJ1-1
CDR3: CASSLRETEAFF

V: TRBV5-6
J: TRBJ1-1
CDR3: CASSRDTGRSAFF

V: TRBV12-3/TRBV12-4
J: TRBJ2-1
CDR3: CASSLAGGGGVF